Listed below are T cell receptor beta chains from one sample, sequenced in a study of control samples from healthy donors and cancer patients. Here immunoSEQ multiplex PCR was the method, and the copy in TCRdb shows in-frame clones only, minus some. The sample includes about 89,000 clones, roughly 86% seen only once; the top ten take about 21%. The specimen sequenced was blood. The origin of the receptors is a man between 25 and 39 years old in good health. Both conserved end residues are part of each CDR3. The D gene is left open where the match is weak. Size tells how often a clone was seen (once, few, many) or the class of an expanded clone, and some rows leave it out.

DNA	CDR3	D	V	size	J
TGTGCCAGCGGCAGGGAGGCCGCCAATGAGCAGTTCTTC	CASGREAANEQFF	-	TRBV2	-	TRBJ2-1
TGTGCCAGCACTAATAGCAATCAGCCCCAGCATTTT	CASTNSNQPQHF	-	TRBV28	-	TRBJ1-5
TGCAGCGTTGAGCTAGGCAGGGTCCACGAGCAGTACTTC	CSVELGRVHEQYF	-	TRBV29-1	-	TRBJ2-7
TGCGCCACCACCGAGCCTGGCGCGGCAGATACGCAGTATTTT	CATTEPGAADTQYF	-	TRBV5-1	-	TRBJ2-3
TGTGCCAGCAGCTTAGAGTCCTATGGCTACACCTTC	CASSLESYGYTF	-	TRBV7-9	few	TRBJ1-2
TGTGCCAGTCGGCGTCAGACAAGTGGAAGTATGGACTACACCTTC	CASRRQTSGSMDYTF	-	TRBV19	-	TRBJ1-2
TGTGCTAGTGGTCCCAGGACAGGGGGAGCGACTGAAGCTTTCTTT	CASGPRTGGATEAFF	TRBD1	TRBV12-5	-	TRBJ1-1
TGTGCCAGCAGCTCCCAGGATCAGCCCCAGCATTTT	CASSSQDQPQHF	-	TRBV7-9	few	TRBJ1-5
TGTGCCAGTAGGGGGACAGGGTCGGAATATGGCTACACCTTC	CASRGTGSEYGYTF	TRBD1	TRBV19	-	TRBJ1-2
TGCGCCAGCAGCTTGGTTGGGGAGAACACTGAAGCTTTCTTT	CASSLVGENTEAFF	-	TRBV5-1	-	TRBJ1-1
TGTGCCAGCAGCCTAGGACTAGCGGGGGGGCCCGGCACAGATACGCAGTATTTT	CASSLGLAGGPGTDTQYF	TRBD2	TRBV7-8	-	TRBJ2-3
TGTGCCAGCAGCCCCAGACAGGAAGGCTACACCTTC	CASSPRQEGYTF	-	TRBV9	-	TRBJ1-2
TGTGCCAGCACGCGGGGGGACGGAGTTGAGGGCTACACCTTC	CASTRGDGVEGYTF	-	TRBV7-6	few	TRBJ1-2
TGTGCCAGCAGCAAGAGGGCAGGGGGGGGCTATGGCTACACCTTC	CASSKRAGGGYGYTF	-	TRBV21-1	-	TRBJ1-2
TGTGCCAGCAGCTTGGACGGCTCGGGCCATAATTCACCCCTCCACTTT	CASSLDGSGHNSPLHF	-	TRBV5-4	few	TRBJ1-6
TGTGCCAGTTCTGCACCGGGAGTAAAAGAGACCCAGTACTTC	CASSAPGVKETQYF	-	TRBV6-5	-	TRBJ2-5
TGTGCCAGCATAGAAACAGGGAAAAGGGAAAAACTGTTTTTT	CASIETGKREKLFF	-	TRBV6-5	-	TRBJ1-4
TGTGCCAGCAGCTTGGGACTAGCGGGGGCCTACGAGCAGTACTTC	CASSLGLAGAYEQYF	TRBD2	TRBV5-6	-	TRBJ2-7
TGTGCCAGCAGCGTACGGGGGCTGGGGAATGAGCAGTTCTTC	CASSVRGLGNEQFF	-	TRBV9	-	TRBJ2-1
TGCAGCGATTACGGGACCCAATATGGCTACACCTTC	CSDYGTQYGYTF	-	TRBV29-1	-	TRBJ1-2
TGTGCCAGCAGTCTCGGGACGGGCGGGGAGCTGTTTTTT	CASSLGTGGELFF	-	TRBV27	-	TRBJ2-2
TGCGCCAGCAGCCTGACTAGCGGGGGATTCACAGATACGCAGTATTTT	CASSLTSGGFTDTQYF	TRBD2	TRBV5-1	-	TRBJ2-3
TGTGCCAGCAGCCCCCGCGCCCTCACAGATACGCAGTATTTT	CASSPRALTDTQYF	-	TRBV3-1/TRBV3-2	-	TRBJ2-3
TGTGCCTGGAGTGTACGGGTCGAGGGCGGGGAGCTGTTTTTT	CAWSVRVEGGELFF	-	TRBV30	-	TRBJ2-2
TGTGCCACCAGTGCTAACCAGCGGGGTCCTGGGGATACGCAGTATTTT	CATSANQRGPGDTQYF	TRBD2	TRBV24-1	-	TRBJ2-3
TGCGCCAGCAGCCCCGGACAGGGGGAACAAGAGACCCAGTACTTC	CASSPGQGEQETQYF	TRBD1	TRBV5-1	-	TRBJ2-5
TGTGCCAGCAGCCCGGACAGGTTTACCTACGAGCAGTACTTC	CASSPDRFTYEQYF	TRBD1	TRBV7-8	-	TRBJ2-7
TGCAGTCCCAGGGATCGGGAGACCCAGTACTTC	CSPRDRETQYF	-	TRBV20-1	-	TRBJ2-5
TGCGCCAGCAGCTTGATGGGCGGGGGCGAAGGCTACACCTTC	CASSLMGGGEGYTF	-	TRBV5-1	-	TRBJ1-2
TGTGCCACCAGCCGCATTGGAGCGGGGGGAAACTACAATGAGCAGTTCTTC	CATSRIGAGGNYNEQFF	TRBD2	TRBV15	-	TRBJ2-1
TGTGCCAGCAGCCCAAACTCGGGACAGGCCGCTGAAGCTTTCTTT	CASSPNSGQAAEAFF	TRBD1	TRBV28	-	TRBJ1-1
TGTGCCAGCAGGTGGGTGGATAATTCACCCCTCCACTTT	CASRWVDNSPLHF	-	TRBV12-3/TRBV12-4	-	TRBJ1-6
TGTGCCACCAGCAGAGCTGCAACTAATGAAAAACTGTTTTTT	CATSRAATNEKLFF	-	TRBV15	-	TRBJ1-4